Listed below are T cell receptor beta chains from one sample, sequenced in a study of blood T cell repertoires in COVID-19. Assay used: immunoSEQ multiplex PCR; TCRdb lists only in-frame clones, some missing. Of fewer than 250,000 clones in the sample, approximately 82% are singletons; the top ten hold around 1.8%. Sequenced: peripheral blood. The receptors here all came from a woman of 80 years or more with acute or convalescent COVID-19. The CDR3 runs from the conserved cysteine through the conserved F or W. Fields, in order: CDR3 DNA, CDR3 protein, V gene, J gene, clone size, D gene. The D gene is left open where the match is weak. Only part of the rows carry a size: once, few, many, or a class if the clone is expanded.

TGCGCCAGCAGCTTGGGTCCTACCGAGATCTACGAGCAGTACTTC,CASSLGPTEIYEQYF,TRBV5-1,TRBJ2-7,.,.
TGTGCCAGCAGTTACTCGAATCTCAGAGAGACCCAGTACTTC,CASSYSNLRETQYF,TRBV6-2/TRBV6-3,TRBJ2-5,.,.
TGTGCCAGCAGCCAAGCTCTGAACACTGAAGCTTTCTTT,CASSQALNTEAFF,TRBV3-1/TRBV3-2,TRBJ1-1,.,.
TGTGCCAGCAGCTTTAGCGGGAGCAGGAACGAGCAGTACTTC,CASSFSGSRNEQYF,TRBV7-9,TRBJ2-7,.,TRBD2
TGTGCCAGCAGCCAGGCTAGCGGGGTCACAGATACGCAGTATTTT,CASSQASGVTDTQYF,TRBV4-2,TRBJ2-3,.,TRBD2
TGTGCCAGCAGTGAATACAGGGCAGAGGAGACCCAGTACTTC,CASSEYRAEETQYF,TRBV25-1,TRBJ2-5,.,.
TGCGCCAGCAGTGAGGGCAGGGAAGGGGAAGCTTTCTTT,CASSEGREGEAFF,TRBV10-1,TRBJ1-1,.,.
TGTGCCAGCAGCCAGGGGACAGGGTCACAGCCCCAGCATTTT,CASSQGTGSQPQHF,TRBV3-1/TRBV3-2,TRBJ1-5,.,TRBD1
TGTGCCACCAGCAGAGATGGAGGGGTGGGATACGAGCAGTACTTC,CATSRDGGVGYEQYF,TRBV15,TRBJ2-7,.,.
TGCGCCAGCAGCTTGGCGGGGAGGGGTCGGGCTTTCTTT,CASSLAGRGRAFF,TRBV5-1,TRBJ1-1,.,.
TGCGCCAGCAGCTTGGGACAGATGAACACTGAAGCTTTCTTT,CASSLGQMNTEAFF,TRBV5-1,TRBJ1-1,.,.
TGTGCCAGCAGTGATACCAGCGGGTCTGAGCAGTTCTTC,CASSDTSGSEQFF,TRBV6-1,TRBJ2-1,.,.
TGTGCCAGCAGTCAACAGGGGTATAGCAATCAGCCCCAGCATTTT,CASSQQGYSNQPQHF,TRBV6-5,TRBJ1-5,.,TRBD1
TGTGCCAGCAGCTTGTATCGAGCGGGAGGGCCCCTCACCGGGGAGCTGTTTTTT,CASSLYRAGGPLTGELFF,TRBV5-6,TRBJ2-2,.,TRBD2
TGTGCCAGCAGCGTAGAAAGTCTAGCGGGAGGGGGTACGCAGTATTTT,CASSVESLAGGGTQYF,TRBV9,TRBJ2-3,few,TRBD2
TGCGCCAGCAGCTTGGAAGCCGGACTAGGTCCTACCGGGGAGCTGTTTTTT,CASSLEAGLGPTGELFF,TRBV5-1,TRBJ2-2,.,TRBD2
TGCGCCAGCAGCCAAGGGAGCGCTGGAAACACCATATATTTT,CASSQGSAGNTIYF,TRBV4-1,TRBJ1-3,few,.
TGTGCCAGCAGCGTAGGAGGACAGGCCACAGATACGCAGTATTTT,CASSVGGQATDTQYF,TRBV9,TRBJ2-3,.,TRBD1
TGCGCCAGCAGCTTGCTAGCGGGATCTTACAATGAGCAGTTCTTC,CASSLLAGSYNEQFF,TRBV5-1,TRBJ2-1,.,TRBD2
TGTGCCACCAGCAGAGTCCGGGGGGATGGCTACACCTTC,CATSRVRGDGYTF,TRBV15,TRBJ1-2,.,.
TGTGCCAGCAGCTTGAGGGCCCGAGGCGGTAACTATGGCTACACCTTC,CASSLRARGGNYGYTF,TRBV7-2,TRBJ1-2,.,.
TGTGCCAGCAGCGTAGCCGGCGCTAGCGGGGGGGCAAATGAGCAGTTCTTC,CASSVAGASGGANEQFF,TRBV9,TRBJ2-1,.,TRBD2
TGTGCCAGCAGTGCAATCCGGGACAGGGCTTCTGGCTATGGCTACACCTTC,CASSAIRDRASGYGYTF,TRBV2,TRBJ1-2,.,TRBD1
TGTGCCAGCAGCTTCAAGGAGCGTCTTGAGCAGTTCTTC,CASSFKERLEQFF,TRBV7-9,TRBJ2-1,few,.
TGTGCCAGTAGTATAAGAGGGGGACAATCGCCCCAGCATTTT,CASSIRGGQSPQHF,TRBV19,TRBJ1-5,.,.
TGTGCCAGCAGCCCACGACAGGGAATTTCGAACACTGAAGCTTTCTTT,CASSPRQGISNTEAFF,TRBV7-2,TRBJ1-1,.,TRBD1
TGTGCTAGTGCGGGGGTCACAGATACGCAGTATTTT,CASAGVTDTQYF,TRBV12-5,TRBJ2-3,.,.
TGTGCCAGCAGGTATGGACAGGGGGCCTACTACGAGCAGTACTTC,CASRYGQGAYYEQYF,TRBV2,TRBJ2-7,.,TRBD1
TGTGCCAGCAGCATCGGGAGGGAGGGGGACGAGCAGTACTTC,CASSIGREGDEQYF,TRBV13,TRBJ2-7,.,TRBD2
TGTGCCAGCAGCGTAGATCCGGGGGCTAACTATGGCTACACCTTC,CASSVDPGANYGYTF,TRBV9,TRBJ1-2,once,.
TGCGCCAGCAGCTTGGGGACTTTAAACACTGAAGCTTTCTTT,CASSLGTLNTEAFF,TRBV5-1,TRBJ1-1,few,.
TGTGCCAGCAGTTCAGGTGGGGCAGGGCCCTACGAGCAGTACTTC,CASSSGGAGPYEQYF,TRBV28,TRBJ2-7,once,.
TGTGCCAGCAGTCAGGGGTCAGGGGGCTATGGCTACACCTTC,CASSQGSGGYGYTF,TRBV27,TRBJ1-2,.,TRBD1
TGTGCCAGCAGCCAAGATCGGAGGGGAGCGGGAGGTGAGACCCAGTACTTC,CASSQDRRGAGGETQYF,TRBV4-2,TRBJ2-5,.,TRBD2